The TCR beta chain under discussion was sequenced for a study of T cells after yellow fever vaccination (dated by TCRdb to about 2019). Regarding the research as a whole: The SMART-Seq v4 Ultra Low Input RNA kit was used to prepare libraries from fractions with low cell numbers. To follow T-cell clones before and after both primary and booster YFV17D yellow fever vaccination, bulk TCR alpha and beta repertoires underwent longitudinal sequencing. Two healthy male donors, one aged 18 to 29 and one aged 30 to 40 years, made up the cohort. Blood was drawn at multiple timepoints before and after primary and secondary immunization, with bulk PBMC replicates and cell subsets isolated. General conclusions and limits of the study: After the booster, most of the clones that had expanded following primary vaccination were detected again (just under 97% of CD4 and 80% to 90% of CD8), which suggests that memory was broadly maintained. The secondary T-cell response was weaker than the primary response but faster, peaking on day 5 instead of day 15. Computational filtering was required because FACS-sorted repertoires could contain abundant contaminating clonotypes from the bulk population. A small fraction of clonotypes appeared in both the CD4 and CD8 compartments, likely as a result of convergent recombination. Because only a couple of donors were included in the study, the extent to which the findings can be generalized is limited.

TCR cDNA was made using 5'RACE template switching, a step that added a universal primer site and unique molecular identifiers. cDNA synthesis was primed from both the TCR alpha and TCR beta constant segments. Two PCR steps were used to amplify libraries, with sample barcodes and sequencing adapters being added in the second step. Libraries were sequenced on Illumina HiSeq 2500 (2x100 bp) or NovaSeq (2x150 bp). The authors' pipeline ran thus. MIGEC handled demultiplexing of reads and collapsing into UMI consensus sequences, while MiXCR performed V(D)J alignment. Vaccine-responding clonotypes were defined with edgeR using replicate PBMC samples, requiring FDR below 0.01 and a log2 fold change above 5 up to day 15. Each bulk clonotype received a CD4 or CD8 identity based on whether the sequenced CD4 or CD8 repertoire contained that clonotype at higher abundance. Starting from the raw public reads, TCRdb applied fastp trimming at Q25, assembled clones with MiXCR and retained in-frame beta chains. For every CDR3 protein sequence, its rows merge into one entry that carries the most common genes and DNA. These V and J calls are TCRdb output, not the study's own analysis. This sample gives some 300,000 distinct CDR3 sequences in total; around 8.1% of them show up just once. The ten largest clonotypes hold roughly 15% of the sample.

What this sample's treatment or condition label stands for: live attenuated yellow fever vaccine strain. At every blood-draw timepoint, two biological replicates of bulk PBMCs were collected. PBMCs were isolated from peripheral blood using a standard Ficoll-Paque protocol. TriZol was used to extract RNA from bulk PBMCs, from CD4 and CD8 fractions, and from dextramer-positive and dextramer-negative fractions. This clonotype was seen a few times. Its antigen specificity is not known. Base quality data are lacking; no much larger clone is found one base away. The CDR3 covers 15 residues, taking in both the cysteine and the phenylalanine. Only the CDR3 DNA is retained, 45 bases long and in frame from the first base. V is pruned by 4 bases and J by 10 bases, leaving 9 bases of the junction without a gene match.

The sequence joins TRBV12-3 or TRBV12-4 to TRBJ1-6, with 8 bases matching TRBD1. The source material was PBMCs, sampled roughly seven weeks after the first yellow fever vaccination. The receptor's source is a man aged 18-30 years who received the YFV17D yellow fever vaccine. This receptor has the CDR3 CASSSSRGRGSPLHF. The DNA sequence is given as TGTGCCAGCAGTTCTTCCAGGGGGCGAGGATCACCCCTCCACTTT.